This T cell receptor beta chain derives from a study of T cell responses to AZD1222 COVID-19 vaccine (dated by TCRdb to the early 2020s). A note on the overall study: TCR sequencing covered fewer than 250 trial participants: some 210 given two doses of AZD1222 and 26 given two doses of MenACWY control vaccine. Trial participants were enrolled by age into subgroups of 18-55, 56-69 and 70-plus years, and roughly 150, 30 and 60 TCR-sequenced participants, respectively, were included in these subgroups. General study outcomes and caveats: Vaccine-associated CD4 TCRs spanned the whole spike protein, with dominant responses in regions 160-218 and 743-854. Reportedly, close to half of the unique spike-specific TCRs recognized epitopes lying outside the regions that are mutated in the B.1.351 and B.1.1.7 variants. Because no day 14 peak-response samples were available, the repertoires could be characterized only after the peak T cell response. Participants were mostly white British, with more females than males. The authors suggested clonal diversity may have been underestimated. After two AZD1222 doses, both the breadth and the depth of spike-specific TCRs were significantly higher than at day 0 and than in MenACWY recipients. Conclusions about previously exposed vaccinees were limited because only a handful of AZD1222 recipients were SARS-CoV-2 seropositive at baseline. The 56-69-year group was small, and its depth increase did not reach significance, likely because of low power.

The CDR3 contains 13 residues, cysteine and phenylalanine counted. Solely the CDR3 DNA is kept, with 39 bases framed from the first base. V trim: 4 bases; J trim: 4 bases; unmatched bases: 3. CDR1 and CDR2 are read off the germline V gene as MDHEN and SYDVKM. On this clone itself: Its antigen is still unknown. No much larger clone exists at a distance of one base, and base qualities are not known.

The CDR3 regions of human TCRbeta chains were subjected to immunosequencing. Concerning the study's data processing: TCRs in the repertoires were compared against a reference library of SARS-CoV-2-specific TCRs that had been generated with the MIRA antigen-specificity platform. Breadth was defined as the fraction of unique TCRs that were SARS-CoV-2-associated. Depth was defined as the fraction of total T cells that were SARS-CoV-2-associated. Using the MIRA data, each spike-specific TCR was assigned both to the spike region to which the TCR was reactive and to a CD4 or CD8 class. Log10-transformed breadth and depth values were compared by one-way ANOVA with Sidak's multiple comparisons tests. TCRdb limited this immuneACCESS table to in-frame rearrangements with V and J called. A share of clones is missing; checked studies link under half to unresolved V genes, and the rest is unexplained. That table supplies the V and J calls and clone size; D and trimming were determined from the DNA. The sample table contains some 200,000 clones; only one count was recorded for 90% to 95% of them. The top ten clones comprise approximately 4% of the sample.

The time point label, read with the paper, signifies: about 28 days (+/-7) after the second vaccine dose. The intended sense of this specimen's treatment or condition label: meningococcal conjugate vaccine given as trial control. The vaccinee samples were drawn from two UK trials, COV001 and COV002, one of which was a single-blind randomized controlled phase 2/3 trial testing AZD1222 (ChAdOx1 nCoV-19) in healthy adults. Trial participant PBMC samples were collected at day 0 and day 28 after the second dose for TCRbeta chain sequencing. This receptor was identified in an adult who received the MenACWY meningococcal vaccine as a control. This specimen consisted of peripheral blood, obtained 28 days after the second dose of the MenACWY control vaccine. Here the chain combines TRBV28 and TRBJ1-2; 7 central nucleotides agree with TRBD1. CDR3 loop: CASSYGDSYGYTF. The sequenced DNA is TGTGCCAGCAGTTACGGGGACAGCTATGGCTACACCTTC.